This T cell receptor beta chain was captured in a study of long-term antiretroviral therapy in people with HIV. Study overall: Collection of the earliest samples took place about a decade ahead of the 2015 immediate-ART recommendation.

Investigators performed immunoSEQ version v3.0 at survey level. Data came from immunoSEQ multiplex PCR; TCRdb stores just in-frame clones and leaves some out. The sample carries tens of thousands of clones, more than 90% recorded once. In each sample, about 0.95-11 million cryopreserved PBMC were present before DNA extraction. CDR3 length equals 17 residues. After removal of 1 base from V and 4 bases from J, the junction contained 13 bases not matched to a gene. Germline V gene lookup returns CDR1 MGHRA and CDR2 YSYEKL. This rearrangement joins TRBV4-1 to TRBJ2-7, with 7 bases matching TRBD1. The clonotype originates from a man aged 30 to 45 with HIV. The sequencing used unsorted PBMCs, collected approximately 6.3 years after starting antiretroviral therapy. The CDR3 sequence is CASSQADTGTVSYEQYF. CDR3 DNA sequence: TGCGCCAGCAGCCAAGCGGATACCGGGACAGTTTCTTACGAGCAGTACTTC.